The sequence of this T cell receptor (beta chain) was determined in a study of metastatic and nonmetastatic thyroid tumors. None of the patients had undergone any treatment ahead of thyroid surgery. Methods used by the authors: Variation in CDR3 across clinicopathological groups served as the basis for constructing a distant-metastasis classifier in papillary thyroid cancer. Through MiXCR, TCRdb re-clonotyped the PCR reads. These V and J calls are TCRdb output, not the study's own analysis. The sample yields some 22,000 clones, 21% seen once. With regard to this clone: A much larger clone lies a single base off, so this may be a read error.

The V gene lost 4 bases and the J gene lost 7 bases, with 19 bases spanning the gap. CDR1 is SGDLS, CDR2 YYNGEE, per germline. The CDR3 totals 15 residues. The source is a male donor with papillary thyroid cancer or a benign thyroid nodule (not recorded which). Some clones in this sample may be carry-over from other donors' samples. V and J are TRBV9 and TRBJ2-3; D remains ambiguous. The specimen sequenced was blood. CDR3 DNA: TGTGCCAGCAGCATCAACAGCGCCGGAGTAAATACGCAGTATTTT. This encodes CASSINSAGVNTQYF.